Given below is one TCR beta chain in context. No antigen is known for it. TCRdb re-called the PCR reads with MiXCR, one entry per CDR3 protein. The sample comprises nearly 650,000 distinct CDR3 sequences, roughly 25% of which are singletons, and about 0.8% rests with the top ten. The entry originates in a study of molecular identifiers for immune sequencing clone quantification. Per germline, CDR1 SGHNT and CDR2 YYREEE (reference sequence). The CDR3 runs 11 residues. The authors sorted naive CD8 T cells as CD8+CD4-CCR7+CD45RA+. Study-wide results and limits: Detecting spiked Jurkat TCR RNA from one cell among about a million naive cells was reportedly possible.

This clonotype originated in a human donor in good health. Some libraries in this study had Jurkat cell RNA spiked in. The J gene is TRBJ2-3, the V gene TRBV5-4; D not resolved. The closer fit of TRBJ1-5 to the DNA end suggests the J call may be wrong. The sample consisted of naive CD8+ T cells from blood, with Jurkat cell RNA spiked in. Sample subset: FACS-sorted CD8+CD4-CCR7+CD45RA+ naive T cells. The DNA of the CDR3 is TGTGCCAGCAGCTTCATAGATACGCAGCATTTT. Translation: CASSFIDTQHF.